Listed below are T cell receptor beta chains from one sample, sequenced in a study of blood T cell repertoires in COVID-19. Sequencing used immunoSEQ multiplex PCR; TCRdb keeps in-frame clones, though not all of them. The table records roughly 100,000 clones, more than 70% of them present only once. Sequencing was carried out using peripheral blood. The receptor set was obtained from a woman of 80 years or more in a cohort sampled during active COVID-19. CDR3s include the opening cysteine and the closing phenylalanine or tryptophan. Each record gives: V gene, D gene, J gene, clone size, CDR3 DNA, CDR3 protein. The D gene is left open where the match is weak. Size tells how often a clone was seen (once, few, many) or the class of an expanded clone, and some rows leave it out.

v_gene: TRBV5-1; d_gene: TRBD2; j_gene: TRBJ2-7; abundance: -; CDR3nt: TGCGCCAGCAGCTTGGATCTTGGCGGGAGGGCTGCCCGAGTATCCTACGAGCAGTACTTC; CDR3aa: CASSLDLGGRAARVSYEQYF
v_gene: TRBV3-1/TRBV3-2; d_gene: TRBD2; j_gene: TRBJ2-2; abundance: -; CDR3nt: TGTGCCAGCAGCTCCCACGGGGGGGGCGGGGAGCTGTTTTTT; CDR3aa: CASSSHGGGGELFF
v_gene: TRBV5-1; d_gene: -; j_gene: TRBJ1-4; abundance: -; CDR3nt: TGCGCCAGCCCTTCCCGGGGGGATAGAACTAATGAAAAACTGTTTTTT; CDR3aa: CASPSRGDRTNEKLFF
v_gene: TRBV6-5; d_gene: TRBD2; j_gene: TRBJ2-2; abundance: -; CDR3nt: TGTGCCAGCAGGATGGCGGGGGGGGTATCCGGGGAGCTGTTTTTT; CDR3aa: CASRMAGGVSGELFF
v_gene: TRBV30; d_gene: -; j_gene: TRBJ2-5; abundance: -; CDR3nt: TGTGCCTGGAGCCAGGGAGGAGAGACCCAGTACTTC; CDR3aa: CAWSQGGETQYF
v_gene: TRBV6-2/TRBV6-3; d_gene: TRBD1; j_gene: TRBJ1-2; abundance: -; CDR3nt: TGTGCCAGCAGTTACTCCGACAGGGGGCGACGTGGCTACACCTTC; CDR3aa: CASSYSDRGRRGYTF
v_gene: TRBV2; d_gene: TRBD1; j_gene: TRBJ1-3; abundance: -; CDR3nt: TGTGCCAGCAGTGGGGGACAGGGTACTGGAAACACCATATATTTT; CDR3aa: CASSGGQGTGNTIYF
v_gene: TRBV12-3/TRBV12-4; d_gene: TRBD1; j_gene: TRBJ2-3; abundance: -; CDR3nt: TGTGCCAGCAATCCAAGGACAGGATGGACGCAGTATTTT; CDR3aa: CASNPRTGWTQYF
v_gene: TRBV19; d_gene: TRBD1; j_gene: TRBJ1-5; abundance: -; CDR3nt: TGTGCCAGTAGCGACAGGGGCGGGGGCAATCAGCCCCAGCATTTT; CDR3aa: CASSDRGGGNQPQHF
v_gene: TRBV27; d_gene: TRBD1; j_gene: TRBJ2-7; abundance: once; CDR3nt: TGTGCCAGCAGTTTACGGCCGAACCCGGGACAGGTCGCCTACGAGCAGTACTTC; CDR3aa: CASSLRPNPGQVAYEQYF
v_gene: TRBV24-1; d_gene: -; j_gene: TRBJ1-2; abundance: -; CDR3nt: TGTGCCACCAGTGATTCGGGAAGGGGCTACACCTTC; CDR3aa: CATSDSGRGYTF
v_gene: TRBV4-1; d_gene: -; j_gene: TRBJ1-2; abundance: -; CDR3nt: TGCGCCAGCAGCCCGGGACAACATACTAACTATGGCTACACCTTC; CDR3aa: CASSPGQHTNYGYTF
v_gene: TRBV18; d_gene: -; j_gene: TRBJ2-1; abundance: -; CDR3nt: TGTGCCAGCTCACCTCTTTCGCAGCGGAACGACAATGAGCAGTTCTTC; CDR3aa: CASSPLSQRNDNEQFF
v_gene: TRBV11-2; d_gene: TRBD2; j_gene: TRBJ2-3; abundance: -; CDR3nt: TGTGCCAGCAGACCTAGCGGGGGGCTTGGGGATACGCAGTATTTT; CDR3aa: CASRPSGGLGDTQYF
v_gene: TRBV21-1; d_gene: -; j_gene: TRBJ2-3; abundance: -; CDR3nt: TGTGCCAGCAGCAAAGTACGGTCGACAGATACGCAGTATTTT; CDR3aa: CASSKVRSTDTQYF
v_gene: TRBV19; d_gene: -; j_gene: TRBJ2-3; abundance: -; CDR3nt: TGTGCCAGTAGTGACACCGGGACAACTCCCAGCACAGATACGCAGTATTTT; CDR3aa: CASSDTGTTPSTDTQYF
v_gene: TRBV6-1; d_gene: -; j_gene: TRBJ1-5; abundance: -; CDR3nt: TGTGCCAGCAGTGAACCAGCTGGCGGGTTCAAACGGCAGCCCCAGCATTTT; CDR3aa: CASSEPAGGFKRQPQHF
v_gene: TRBV6-4; d_gene: -; j_gene: TRBJ1-5; abundance: -; CDR3nt: TGTGCCAGCAAGGAAGGAGTGTTTAGCAATCAGCCCCAGCATTTT; CDR3aa: CASKEGVFSNQPQHF
v_gene: TRBV28; d_gene: -; j_gene: TRBJ2-7; abundance: -; CDR3nt: TGTGCCAGCAGTCCCCTCTACGAGCAGTACTTC; CDR3aa: CASSPLYEQYF
v_gene: TRBV6-5; d_gene: -; j_gene: TRBJ2-2; abundance: -; CDR3nt: TGTGCCAGCAGGGAGCGTCACGGGGAGCTGTTTTTT; CDR3aa: CASRERHGELFF
v_gene: TRBV7-2; d_gene: -; j_gene: TRBJ2-7; abundance: -; CDR3nt: TGTGCCAGCAGCTTAGGCGGGATCACTCTGGGCGAGCAGTACTTC; CDR3aa: CASSLGGITLGEQYF
v_gene: TRBV10-2; d_gene: TRBD1; j_gene: TRBJ1-2; abundance: once; CDR3nt: TGCGCCAGCTTACCGGGACAGGACAAACCTGCCTATGGCTACACCTTC; CDR3aa: CASLPGQDKPAYGYTF
v_gene: TRBV29-1; d_gene: TRBD1; j_gene: TRBJ2-7; abundance: -; CDR3nt: TGCAGCGTTGCCACAGGACAGGGTTACGAGCAGTACTTC; CDR3aa: CSVATGQGYEQYF
v_gene: TRBV9; d_gene: TRBD1; j_gene: TRBJ1-4; abundance: -; CDR3nt: TGTGCCAGCAGCGTAGCTTGGACAGGGAACGAAAAACTGTTTTTT; CDR3aa: CASSVAWTGNEKLFF
v_gene: TRBV6-6; d_gene: TRBD2; j_gene: TRBJ2-3; abundance: -; CDR3nt: TGTGCCAGCAGCCCTCCCGGGACTAGCGGAGATACGCAGTATTTT; CDR3aa: CASSPPGTSGDTQYF
v_gene: TRBV28; d_gene: TRBD2; j_gene: TRBJ2-2; abundance: once; CDR3nt: TGTGCCAGCAGTTTGCTAGCGGGGGGACCGAACACCGGGGAGCTGTTTTTT; CDR3aa: CASSLLAGGPNTGELFF
v_gene: TRBV20-1; d_gene: -; j_gene: TRBJ2-1; abundance: -; CDR3nt: TGCAGTGCTTCCGGGAGAATTGAGCAGTTCTTC; CDR3aa: CSASGRIEQFF